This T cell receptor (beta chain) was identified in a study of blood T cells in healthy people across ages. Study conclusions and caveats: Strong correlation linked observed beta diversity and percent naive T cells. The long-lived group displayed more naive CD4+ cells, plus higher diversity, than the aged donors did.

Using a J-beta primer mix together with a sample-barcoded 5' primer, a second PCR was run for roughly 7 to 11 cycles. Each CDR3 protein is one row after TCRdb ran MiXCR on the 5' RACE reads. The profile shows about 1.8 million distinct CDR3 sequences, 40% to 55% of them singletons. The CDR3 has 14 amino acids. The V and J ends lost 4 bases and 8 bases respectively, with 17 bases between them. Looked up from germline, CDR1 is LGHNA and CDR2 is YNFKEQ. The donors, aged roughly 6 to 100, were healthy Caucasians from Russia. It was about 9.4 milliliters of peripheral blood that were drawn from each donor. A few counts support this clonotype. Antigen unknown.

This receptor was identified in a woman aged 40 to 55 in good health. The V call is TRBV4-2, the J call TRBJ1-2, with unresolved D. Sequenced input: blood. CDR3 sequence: CASSRAGEGDGYTF. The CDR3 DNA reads TGTGCCAGCAGCCGCGCCGGTGAGGGAGACGGCTACACCTTC.